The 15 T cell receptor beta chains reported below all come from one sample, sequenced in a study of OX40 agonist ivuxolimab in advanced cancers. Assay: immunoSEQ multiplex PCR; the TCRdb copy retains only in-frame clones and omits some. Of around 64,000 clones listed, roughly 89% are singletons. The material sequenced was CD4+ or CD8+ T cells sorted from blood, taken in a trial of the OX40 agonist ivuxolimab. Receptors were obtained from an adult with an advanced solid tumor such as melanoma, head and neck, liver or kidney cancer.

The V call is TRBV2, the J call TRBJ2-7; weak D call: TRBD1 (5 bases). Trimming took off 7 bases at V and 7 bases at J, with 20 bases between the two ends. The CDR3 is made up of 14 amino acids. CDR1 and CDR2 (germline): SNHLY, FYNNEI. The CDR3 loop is CASNLLSQGREQYF. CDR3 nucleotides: TGTGCCAGCAATCTCCTGTCTCAGGGCCGTGAGCAGTACTTC.

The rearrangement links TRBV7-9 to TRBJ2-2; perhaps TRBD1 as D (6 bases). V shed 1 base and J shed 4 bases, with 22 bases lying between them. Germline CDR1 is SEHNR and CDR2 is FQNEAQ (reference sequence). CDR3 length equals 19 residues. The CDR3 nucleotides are TGTGCCAGCAGCTTAGGTACCTGGGACACAAGGAGCGTCACCGGGGAGCTGTTTTTT. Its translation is CASSLGTWDTRSVTGELFF.

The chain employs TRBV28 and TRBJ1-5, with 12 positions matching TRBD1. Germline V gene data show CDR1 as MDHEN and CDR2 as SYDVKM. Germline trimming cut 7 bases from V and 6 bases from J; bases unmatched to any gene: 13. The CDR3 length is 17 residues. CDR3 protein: CASNQGWGQGAFQPQHF. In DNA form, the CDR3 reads TGTGCCAGCAATCAGGGTTGGGGACAGGGGGCTTTTCAGCCCCAGCATTTT.

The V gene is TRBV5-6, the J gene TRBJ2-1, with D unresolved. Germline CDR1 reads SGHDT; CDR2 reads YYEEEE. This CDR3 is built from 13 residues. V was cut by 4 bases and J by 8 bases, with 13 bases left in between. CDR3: CASSTNLVDEQFF. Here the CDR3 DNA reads TGTGCCAGCAGCACCAACCTAGTAGATGAGCAGTTCTTC. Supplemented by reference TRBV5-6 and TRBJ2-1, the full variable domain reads DAGVTQSPTHLIKTRGQQVTLRCSPKSGHDTVSWYQQALGQGPQFIFQYYEEEERQRGNFPDRFSGHQFPNYSSELNVNALLLGDSALYLCASSTNLVDEQFFGPGTRLTVL.

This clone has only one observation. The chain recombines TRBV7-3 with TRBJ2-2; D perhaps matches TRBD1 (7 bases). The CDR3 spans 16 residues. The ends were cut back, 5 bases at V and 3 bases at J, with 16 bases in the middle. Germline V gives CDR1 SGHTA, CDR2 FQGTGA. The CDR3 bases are TGTGCCAGCAGCACCACAGGGGCGGGATACACCGGGGAGCTGTTTTTT. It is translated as CASSTTGAGYTGELFF.

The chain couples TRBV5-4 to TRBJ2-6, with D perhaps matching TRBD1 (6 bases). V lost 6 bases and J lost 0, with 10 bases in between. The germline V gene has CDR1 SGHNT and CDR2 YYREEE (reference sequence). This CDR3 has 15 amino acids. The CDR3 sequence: CASTIGGSGANVLTF. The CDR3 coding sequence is TGTGCCAGCACTATAGGGGGCTCTGGGGCCAACGTCCTGACTTTC. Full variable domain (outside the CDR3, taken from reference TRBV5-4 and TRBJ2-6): ETGVTQSPTHLIKTRGQQVTLRCSSQSGHNTVSWYQQALGQGPQFIFQYYREEENGRGNFPPRFSGLQFPNYSSELNVNALELDDSALYLCASTIGGSGANVLTFGAGSRLTVL.

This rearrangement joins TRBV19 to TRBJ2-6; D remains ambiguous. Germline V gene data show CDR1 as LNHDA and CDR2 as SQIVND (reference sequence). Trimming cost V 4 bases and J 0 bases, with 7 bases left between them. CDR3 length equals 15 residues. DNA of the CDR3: TGTGCCAGTAGTACTACAGTCTCTGGGGCCAACGTCCTGACTTTC. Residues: CASSTTVSGANVLTF.

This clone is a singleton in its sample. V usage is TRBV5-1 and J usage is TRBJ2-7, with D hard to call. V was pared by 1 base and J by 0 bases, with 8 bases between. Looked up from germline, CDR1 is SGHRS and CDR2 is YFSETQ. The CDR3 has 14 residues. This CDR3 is CASSLNPGSYEQYF. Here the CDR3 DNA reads TGCGCCAGCAGCTTGAATCCAGGCTCCTACGAGCAGTACTTC. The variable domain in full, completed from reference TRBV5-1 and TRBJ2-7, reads KAGVTQTPRYLIKTRGQQVTLSCSPISGHRSVSWYQQTPGQGLQFLFEYFSETQRNKGNFPGRFSGRQFSNSRSEMNVSTLELGDSALYLCASSLNPGSYEQYFGPGTRLTVT.

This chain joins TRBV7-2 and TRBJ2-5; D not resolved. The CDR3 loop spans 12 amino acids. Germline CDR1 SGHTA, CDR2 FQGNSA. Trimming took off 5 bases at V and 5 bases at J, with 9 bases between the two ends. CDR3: CASSESRETQYF. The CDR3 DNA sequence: TGTGCCAGCAGCGAGAGTCGGGAGACCCAGTACTTC.

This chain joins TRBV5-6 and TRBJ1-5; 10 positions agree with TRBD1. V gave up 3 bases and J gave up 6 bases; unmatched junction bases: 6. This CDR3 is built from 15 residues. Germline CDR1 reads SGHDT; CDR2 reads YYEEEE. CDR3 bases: TGTGCCAGCAGCTCGGGACAGGGGCACGCTCAGCCCCAGCATTTT. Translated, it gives CASSSGQGHAQPQHF.

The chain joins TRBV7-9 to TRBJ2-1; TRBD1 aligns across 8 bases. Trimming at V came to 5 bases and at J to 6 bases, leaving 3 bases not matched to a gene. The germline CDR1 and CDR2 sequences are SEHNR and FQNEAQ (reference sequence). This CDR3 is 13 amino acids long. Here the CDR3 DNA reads TGTGCCAGCAGCCGCGGACAGGGCAATGAGCAGTTCTTC. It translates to CASSRGQGNEQFF.

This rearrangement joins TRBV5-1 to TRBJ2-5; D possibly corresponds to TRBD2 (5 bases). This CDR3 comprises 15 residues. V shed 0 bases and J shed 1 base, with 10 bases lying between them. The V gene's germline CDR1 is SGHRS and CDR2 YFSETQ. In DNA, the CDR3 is TGCGCCAGCAGCTTGGGGCCTGGAGGCCAAGAGACCCAGTACTTC. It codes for CASSLGPGGQETQYF.

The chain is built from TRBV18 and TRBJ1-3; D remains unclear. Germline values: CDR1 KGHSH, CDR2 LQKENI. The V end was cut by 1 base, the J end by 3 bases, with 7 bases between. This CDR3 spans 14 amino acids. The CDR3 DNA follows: TGTGCCAGCTCACCACAAAATTATGGAAACACCATATATTTT. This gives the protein CASSPQNYGNTIYF.

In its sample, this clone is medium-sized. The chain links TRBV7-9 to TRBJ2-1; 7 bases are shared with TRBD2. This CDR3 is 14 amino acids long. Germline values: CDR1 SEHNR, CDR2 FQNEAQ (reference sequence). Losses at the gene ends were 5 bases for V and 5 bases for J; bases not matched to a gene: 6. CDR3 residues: CASSPLTSDNEQFF. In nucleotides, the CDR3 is TGTGCCAGCAGCCCGCTAACTAGCGACAATGAGCAGTTCTTC.

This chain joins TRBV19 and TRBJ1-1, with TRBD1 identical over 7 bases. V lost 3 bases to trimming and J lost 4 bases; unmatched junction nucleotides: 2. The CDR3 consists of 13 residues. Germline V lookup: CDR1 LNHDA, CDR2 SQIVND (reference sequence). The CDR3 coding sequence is TGTGCCAGTAGTATCGACAGGGCCACTGAAGCTTTCTTT. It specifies CASSIDRATEAFF.